A single sample is the source of the 25 T cell receptor beta chains below, sequenced in a study of blood T cell repertoires in COVID-19. The data were produced by immunoSEQ multiplex PCR, yet TCRdb's version contains in-frame clones alone and is incomplete. Found here are 100,000 to 150,000 clones, about nine tenths of them singletons; the top ten hold over 9.5%. Sample: peripheral blood. These TCRs come from a woman aged 70-85 years with COVID-19, enrolled during active disease.

The genes are TRBV18 and TRBJ1-6; D unresolved. V lost 5 bases to trimming and J lost 0 bases, with 8 bases between them. CDR3 size: 15 residues. The V gene's germline CDR1 is KGHSH and CDR2 LQKENI. The CDR3 bases are TGTGCCAGCTCAGAGGCTGACTCCTATAATTCACCCCTCCACTTT. Its protein is CASSEADSYNSPLHF.

The chain is built from TRBV10-3 and TRBJ2-7; 8 nucleotides match TRBD2. V was pared by 8 bases and J by 0 bases, with 6 bases of the junction left unmatched. The CDR3 covers 14 residues. Germline V gene lookup returns CDR1 ENHRY and CDR2 SYGVKD. CDR3 in DNA: TGTGCCATCGAGGCCGGGACTAGCTCCTACGAGCAGTACTTC. Protein: CAIEAGTSSYEQYF.

The chain recombines TRBV11-2 with TRBJ1-1; no definite D call. The germline CDR1 and CDR2 sequences are SGHAT and FQNNGV. With 2 bases removed from V and 9 bases from J, the gap between germline ends came to 10 bases. The CDR3 is 12 residues long. The CDR3 DNA sequence: TGTGCCAGCAGCTTACCCCTAGCTAAAGCTTTCTTT. Its protein product is CASSLPLAKAFF.

The gene calls are TRBV28 and TRBJ2-7, with TRBD1 matching over 8 bases. The CDR3 extends over 14 amino acids. V gave up 4 bases and J gave up 3 bases; unmatched junction bases: 5. The germline V gene has CDR1 MDHEN and CDR2 SYDVKM. The CDR3 DNA reads TGTGCCAGCAGTTCCGGGACAGGCCACTACGAGCAGTACTTC. Protein sequence: CASSSGTGHYEQYF.

V gene TRBV20-1 combines with J gene TRBJ2-5; tentative D call: TRBD1 (5 bases). The CDR3 has 11 residues. Looked up from germline, CDR1 is DFQATT and CDR2 is SNEGSKA (reference sequence). Trimming shortened V by 6 bases and J by 5 bases, and 10 bases separated the two germline ends. CDR3 nucleotides: TGCAGTGCCAGGGCTGAGGAGACCCAGTACTTC. Amino acid sequence: CSARAEETQYF.

This clone occurred once. V is TRBV4-1 and J is TRBJ1-5; tentative D call: TRBD1 (6 bases). The ends were cut back, 0 bases at V and 3 bases at J, with 18 bases in the middle. The CDR3 has 18 residues. Germline V gene lookup returns CDR1 MGHRA and CDR2 YSYEKL. The CDR3: CASSQEGFLGQVNQPQHF. CDR3 coding DNA: TGCGCCAGCAGCCAAGAGGGTTTCCTGGGACAAGTCAATCAGCCCCAGCATTTT.

This chain connects TRBV27 to TRBJ1-1, with TRBD1 matching 7 bases. Germline values: CDR1 MNHEY, CDR2 SMNVEV (reference sequence). The CDR3 sequence is 17 residues long. After removal of 5 bases from V and 2 bases from J, the junction contained 14 bases not matched to a gene. The CDR3 is CASSHRTQGTENTEAFF. The CDR3 DNA reads as TGTGCCAGCAGTCACAGGACCCAAGGGACAGAAAACACTGAAGCTTTCTTT.

The rearrangement links TRBV2 to TRBJ1-2; 7 bases fit TRBD1. CDR1 SNHLY and CDR2 FYNNEI come from the germline V gene. The CDR3 covers 14 residues. Unmatched junction bases numbered 6, after V lost 4 bases and J lost 4 bases. Here the CDR3 reads CASSAGTAFYGYTF. CDR3 DNA: TGTGCCAGCAGTGCCGGGACAGCTTTCTATGGCTACACCTTC. The full variable domain, rest sourced from reference TRBV2 and TRBJ1-2, is EPEVTQTPSHQVTQMGQEVILRCVPISNHLYFYWYRQILGQKVEFLVSFYNNEISEKSEIFDDQFSVERPDGSNFTLKIRSTKLEDSAMYFCASSAGTAFYGYTFGSGTRLTVV.

CDR3 in DNA: TGTGCCAGCAGTTCGTATCACCCGGGACTAGCGGGGGGCCTCCAGGAGCAGTACTTC. Its protein is CASSSYHPGLAGGLQEQYF. The rearrangement links TRBV27 to TRBJ2-7; 15 nucleotides match TRBD2. V gave up 4 bases and J gave up 7 bases; unmatched junction bases: 17. The germline gives CDR1 MNHEY, CDR2 SMNVEV (reference sequence). This CDR3 spans 19 amino acids.

The V gene is TRBV28, the J gene TRBJ2-1; unclear D gene. V was trimmed by 3 bases and J by 0 bases, leaving 9 bases between them. CDR1 and CDR2 (germline): MDHEN, SYDVKM. The CDR3 runs 15 residues. The DNA of the CDR3 is TGTGCCAGCAGTTTGGCCGCCGACTCCTACAATGAGCAGTTCTTC. Translated: CASSLAADSYNEQFF.

The chain recombines TRBV4-1 with TRBJ1-2, with unresolved D. CDR3 length equals 14 residues. CDR1 MGHRA and CDR2 YSYEKL come from the germline V gene. Trimming took off 1 base at V and 4 bases at J, with 10 bases between the two ends. The CDR3 loop is CASSQGAASYGYTF. CDR3 coding DNA: TGCGCCAGCAGCCAAGGGGCTGCTTCCTATGGCTACACCTTC.

The V gene is TRBV7-2, the J gene TRBJ2-4, with 13 bases lining up with TRBD2. With V trimmed by 6 bases and J by 9 bases, 11 bases remained unmatched. In germline, CDR1 is SGHTA, CDR2 FQGNSA. The CDR3 has 16 residues. CDR3 protein: CASRGLAGPGVSIQYF. The CDR3 bases are TGTGCCAGCAGGGGACTAGCGGGGCCCGGGGTTAGCATTCAGTACTTC.

The chain uses TRBV6-6 and TRBJ1-4; D not resolved. CDR3 length equals 14 residues. V dropped 2 bases and J dropped 7 bases, with 11 bases sitting between them. Germline assignment: CDR1 MNHNY and CDR2 SVGAGI (reference sequence). The CDR3 DNA follows: TGTGCCAGCAGTTACCCCGGGAGGCGTGAAAAACTGTTTTTT. It is translated as CASSYPGRREKLFF.

The chain has TRBV5-1 and TRBJ2-5; D might be TRBD2 (7 bases). CDR3 length: 16 residues. V lost 1 base and J 5 bases, leaving 18 bases between the germline ends. The germline gives CDR1 SGHRS, CDR2 YFSETQ. DNA of the CDR3: TGCGCCAGCAGCTTGCGGGCCGGGCGGGGGCTGGAGACCCAGTACTTC. Its translation: CASSLRAGRGLETQYF. The full variable domain, completed using reference TRBV5-1 and TRBJ2-5, is KAGVTQTPRYLIKTRGQQVTLSCSPISGHRSVSWYQQTPGQGLQFLFEYFSETQRNKGNFPGRFSGRQFSNSRSEMNVSTLELGDSALYLCASSLRAGRGLETQYFGPGTRLLVL.

This clone appeared once. The chain links TRBV6-1 to TRBJ1-1, with D uncertain. Germline V gene sequence: CDR1 MNHNS, CDR2 SASEGT. The CDR3 has 13 residues. V shed 2 bases and J shed 3 bases, with 7 bases lying between them. CDR3 in DNA: TGTGCCAGCAGTGAAATAGCTTACACTGAAGCTTTCTTT. It yields the protein CASSEIAYTEAFF.

V gene TRBV4-2 combines with J gene TRBJ2-1, with 8 bases aligning to TRBD2. The CDR3 contains 16 residues. V lost 0 bases and J lost 6; bases outside the gene matches: 7. Per germline, CDR1 LGHNA and CDR2 YNFKEQ. CDR3 protein: CASSQDRGGRINEQFF. CDR3 DNA sequence: TGTGCCAGCAGCCAAGATCGGGGGGGAAGAATCAATGAGCAGTTCTTC.

In this sample, this clone turned up a few times. The genes are TRBV6-1 and TRBJ2-5; a possible D gene is TRBD2 (7 bases). Looked up from germline, CDR1 is MNHNS and CDR2 is SASEGT. This CDR3 has 14 amino acids. Trimming took 1 base from V and 7 from J, leaving 13 bases between them. CDR3 coding DNA: TGTGCCAGCAGTGAAGGGGGGGGCGCGGGGACCCAGTACTTC. This gives the protein CASSEGGGAGTQYF.

This clone was detected only once. DNA for the CDR3: TGTGCCAGCATCAGGACAGGCACCGGCGGGGAGCTGTTTTTT. The encoded protein is CASIRTGTGGELFF. V usage is TRBV6-5 and J usage is TRBJ2-2; 7 bases agree with TRBD1. The germline CDR1 and CDR2 sequences are MNHEY and SVGAGI. This CDR3 has 14 residues. V lost 7 bases to trimming and J lost 7 bases; unmatched junction nucleotides: 9.

The chain combines TRBV18 with TRBJ1-1; TRBD1 might be the D (6 bases). The ends were cut back, 4 bases at V and 3 bases at J, with 12 bases in the middle. Germline V gene data show CDR1 as KGHSH and CDR2 as LQKENI. The CDR3 is made up of 14 amino acids. The CDR3 loop is CASSRYRDDTEAFF. CDR3 in DNA: TGTGCCAGCTCACGGTACAGGGACGACACTGAAGCTTTCTTT.

The J gene is TRBJ1-3, the V gene TRBV29-1, with D maybe TRBD1 (5 bases). CDR1 and CDR2 from the germline V gene are SQVTM and ANQGSEA. Trimming shortened V by 6 bases and J by 4 bases, and 16 bases separated the two germline ends. The CDR3 is 14 amino acids. CDR3 amino acids: CSVGDGRRGNTIYF. CDR3 DNA sequence: TGCAGCGTGGGGGACGGGAGAAGGGGAAACACCATATATTTT.

V usage is TRBV10-3 and J usage is TRBJ2-3; 8 bases agree with TRBD2. The CDR3 consists of 17 residues. After removal of 5 bases from V and 0 bases from J, the junction contained 10 bases not matched to a gene. Germline CDR1 is ENHRY and CDR2 is SYGVKD. This chain's CDR3 is CAISPGNRGGSTDTQYF. The CDR3 DNA sequence: TGTGCCATCAGTCCAGGGAATCGGGGGGGGAGCACAGATACGCAGTATTTT.

The chain joins TRBV6-5 to TRBJ2-1, with D tentatively TRBD2 (5 bases). This CDR3 is 15 amino acids long. Germline V gene data show CDR1 as MNHEY and CDR2 as SVGAGI. The V gene lost 6 bases and the J gene lost 7 bases, with 19 bases spanning the gap. The CDR3 loop reads CASRGPGGLRNEQFF. The CDR3 DNA reads TGTGCCAGCAGAGGGCCCGGCGGGCTGAGAAATGAGCAGTTCTTC.

V usage is TRBV28 and J usage is TRBJ1-5; tentatively, D is TRBD1 (6 bases). Trimming cost V 6 bases and J 3 bases, with 15 bases left between them. The CDR3 spans 15 residues. Per the germline V gene, CDR1 is MDHEN and CDR2 is SYDVKM. The CDR3 is CASSRPTGYNQPQHF. The CDR3 coding sequence is TGTGCCAGCAGCCGGCCAACAGGGTACAATCAGCCCCAGCATTTT.

The sample holds one count of this clone. This chain uses TRBV19 with TRBJ1-2; D not resolved. Germline V CDR1 and CDR2: LNHDA, SQIVND (reference sequence). The ends were cut back, 8 bases at V and 1 base at J, with 14 bases in the middle. The CDR3 runs 14 residues. The CDR3: CASAPGEINYGYTF. The CDR3 bases are TGTGCCAGTGCCCCCGGGGAAATTAACTATGGCTACACCTTC.

V gene TRBV28 combines with J gene TRBJ1-5; the match to TRBD1 covers 7 bases. This CDR3 contains 16 residues. The junction had 7 bases not matched to a gene; V was cut back by 5 bases and J by 0 bases. Germline lookup yields CDR1 MDHEN and CDR2 SYDVKM. The CDR3 here is CASSVRQGNSNQPQHF. Here the CDR3 DNA reads TGTGCCAGCAGTGTCCGACAGGGTAATAGCAATCAGCCCCAGCATTTT. Full variable domain (rest looked up from reference TRBV28 and TRBJ1-5): DVKVTQSSRYLVKRTGEKVFLECVQDMDHENMFWYRQDPGLGLRLIYFSYDVKMKEKGDIPEGYSVSREKKERFSLILESASTNQTSMYLCASSVRQGNSNQPQHFGDGTRLSIL.